The 16 T cell receptor beta chains in this list originate from one sample, sequenced in a study of vaccination and CD4 T cells after COVID-19. The treatment: roughly ten-day PBMC culture with coronavirus spike peptide pools or control peptides (ViraFEST assay). Their target antigens are unknown. Cultured CD4+ T cells had their DNA profiled by the Oncomine TCR Beta short-read assay. TCRdb itself ran the PCR reads through MiXCR, one entry per CDR3 protein. Seen here are about 16,000 distinct CDR3 sequences, 45% to 65% observed once, and the top ten hold 15% to 20%. The starting material was CD4+ T cells from blood, cultured in vitro, obtained before SARS-CoV-2 vaccination. The receptors were gathered from a human donor who had recovered from COVID-19.

J is TRBJ2-7 and V is TRBV6-1; possible D gene TRBD2, 6 bases. Trimming removed 6 bases at V and 6 bases at J, with 18 bases between. The CDR3 runs 14 residues. Germline V gene sequence: CDR1 MNHNS, CDR2 SASEGT. CDR3 amino acids: CASSLGGSPIEQYF. CDR3 bases: TGTGCCAGCAGCCTCGGGGGTAGCCCCATCGAGCAGTACTTC.

The CDR3 coding sequence is TGTGCCAGCAGCCCTAGCGGGAGACCCTCCTACGAGCAGTACTTC. This sequence encodes CASSPSGRPSYEQYF. The V gene is TRBV7-8, the J gene TRBJ2-7; 10 positions agree with TRBD2. Germline-derived CDR1 and CDR2 are SGHVS and FQNEAQ. The V and J ends lost 5 bases and 0 bases, in that order; junction bases with no gene match: 4. CDR3 length: 15 amino acids. The full variable domain, with the rest looked up from reference TRBV7-8 and TRBJ2-7, is GAGVSQSPRYKVAKRGQDVALRCDPISGHVSLFWYQQALGQGPEFLTYFQNEAQLDKSGLPSDRFFAERPEGSVSTLKIQRTQQEDSAVYLCASSPSGRPSYEQYFGPGTRLTVT.

V and J are TRBV19 and TRBJ1-2; the D is unclear. The CDR3 sequence is 15 residues long. Trimming took off 5 bases at V and 0 bases at J, with 13 bases between the two ends. CDR1 LNHDA and CDR2 SQIVND come from the germline V gene (reference sequence). The CDR3 region is CASSPDRKPNYGYTF. Written as DNA, the CDR3 is TGTGCCAGTAGTCCTGACCGGAAACCTAACTATGGCTACACCTTC.

V is TRBV20-1 and J is TRBJ1-1, with D possibly TRBD1 on 5 matching bases. This CDR3 spans 13 amino acids. The germline V and J ends were trimmed by 0 bases and 5 bases, with 10 bases remaining between them. CDR1 and CDR2 (germline): DFQATT, SNEGSKA (reference sequence). The CDR3 loop reads CSARDFRGTEAFF. CDR3 DNA: TGCAGTGCTAGAGATTTCCGGGGGACTGAAGCTTTCTTT.

The J gene is TRBJ1-6, the V gene TRBV11-3, with D unresolved. The CDR3 runs to 14 residues. Germline loops: CDR1 SGHNT, CDR2 YENEEA. The V gene lost 3 bases and the J gene lost 7 bases, with 10 bases spanning the gap. DNA of the CDR3: TGTGCCAGCAGCTTTGATTCCGCAAATTCACCCCTCCACTTT. As protein: CASSFDSANSPLHF.

This clonotype was counted only a few times. This chain uses TRBV6-1 with TRBJ1-5, with D tentatively TRBD1 (6 bases). V dropped 0 bases and J dropped 7 bases, with 13 bases sitting between them. The CDR3 totals 15 residues. Per germline, CDR1 MNHNS and CDR2 SASEGT. This CDR3 reads CASSEAGGAMQPQHF. The CDR3 DNA is TGTGCCAGCAGTGAAGCGGGGGGGGCGATGCAGCCCCAGCATTTT.

This clonotype was counted a few times. The genes are TRBV19 and TRBJ1-1; D is perhaps TRBD1 (5 bases). The germline CDR1 and CDR2 sequences are LNHDA and SQIVND (reference sequence). The CDR3 is 14 residues long. V lost 7 bases and J lost 4, with 16 bases in between. CDR3 DNA: TGTGCCAGTATGGGGACCGAAACAAGCACTGAAGCTTTCTTT. This encodes CASMGTETSTEAFF.

V and J are TRBV10-3 and TRBJ2-5; 8 nucleotides line up with TRBD2. V trimming: 6 bases; J trimming: 5 bases; junction bases outside the gene matches: 14. This CDR3 spans 16 amino acids. Germline V lookup: CDR1 ENHRY, CDR2 SYGVKD. The CDR3 protein is CAISSGGGGRSETQYF. In nucleotides, the CDR3 is TGTGCCATCAGCTCCGGGGGGGGAGGGAGGTCTGAGACCCAGTACTTC.

The chain recombines TRBV5-1 with TRBJ1-5; the match to TRBD1 covers 8 bases. The germline V gene has CDR1 SGHRS and CDR2 YFSETQ. The ends lost 7 bases at V and 1 base at J; junction bases unmatched: 7. This CDR3 is built from 15 residues. CDR3 in amino acids: CASSPTGESNQPQHF. CDR3 nucleotide sequence: TGCGCCAGCTCTCCGACAGGGGAAAGCAATCAGCCCCAGCATTTT.

The chain uses TRBV20-1 and TRBJ2-1; 13 bases align to TRBD2. Germline V gives CDR1 DFQATT, CDR2 SNEGSKA (reference sequence). The CDR3 length is 17 residues. With V trimmed by 3 bases and J by 4 bases, 9 bases remained unmatched. The CDR3 DNA is TGCAGTGCTAGGGGGACTAGCGGGATTGGAGGATACAATGAGCAGTTCTTC. As protein: CSARGTSGIGGYNEQFF.

This clonotype has more than one count but fewer than ten. The chain has TRBV7-9 and TRBJ1-5, with D possibly TRBD1 on 5 matching bases. Germline CDR1 and CDR2: SEHNR and FQNEAQ (reference sequence). The length of the CDR3 is 15 residues. V lost 1 base and J lost 0, with 7 bases in between. The CDR3 region is CASSLGQGSNQPQHF. As DNA, the CDR3 is TGTGCCAGCAGCTTAGGGCAGGGTAGCAATCAGCCCCAGCATTTT.

The genes are TRBV7-2 and TRBJ1-5; no clear D gene. The CDR3 loop spans 13 amino acids. Looked up from germline, CDR1 is SGHTA and CDR2 is FQGNSA. Trimming took off 5 bases at V and 4 bases at J, with 9 bases between the two ends. For the CDR3, the DNA is TGTGCCAGCAGCCCCTTTATTAATCAGCCCCAGCATTTT. Its protein product is CASSPFINQPQHF.

V usage is TRBV20-1 and J usage is TRBJ2-1; the D is unclear. Germline CDR1 and CDR2: DFQATT and SNEGSKA (reference sequence). V lost 3 bases and J lost 8, with 11 bases in between. The CDR3 loop spans 12 amino acids. The CDR3 protein is CSASPRRDEQFF. DNA for the CDR3: TGCAGTGCTAGCCCGAGAAGGGATGAGCAGTTCTTC.

This chain connects TRBV18 to TRBJ1-5; 12 bases agree with TRBD1. Germline CDR1 is KGHSH and CDR2 is LQKENI. V shed 4 bases, J shed 4 bases, and the junction held 2 bases outside the gene matches. The CDR3 sequence is 15 residues long. CDR3 in amino acids: CASSQGQGANQPQHF. The CDR3 coding sequence is TGTGCCAGCTCACAGGGACAGGGGGCAAATCAGCCCCAGCATTTT.

The gene calls are TRBV7-3 and TRBJ1-2; no clear D. V was clipped by 5 bases and J by 0 bases, with 7 bases between them. In germline, CDR1 is SGHTA, CDR2 FQGTGA. The CDR3 has 13 residues. CDR3 in DNA: TGTGCCAGCAGCCCTCAGCCTAACTATGGCTACACCTTC. Translated: CASSPQPNYGYTF.

V is TRBV20-1 and J is TRBJ2-1; TRBD2 aligns across 8 bases. This CDR3 has 13 residues. After removal of 7 bases from V and 4 bases from J, the junction contained 6 bases not matched to a gene. Germline V lookup: CDR1 DFQATT, CDR2 SNEGSKA (reference sequence). CDR3 DNA sequence: TGCAGTGTCTGGACTAGCAGATACAATGAGCAGTTCTTC. This gives the protein CSVWTSRYNEQFF.